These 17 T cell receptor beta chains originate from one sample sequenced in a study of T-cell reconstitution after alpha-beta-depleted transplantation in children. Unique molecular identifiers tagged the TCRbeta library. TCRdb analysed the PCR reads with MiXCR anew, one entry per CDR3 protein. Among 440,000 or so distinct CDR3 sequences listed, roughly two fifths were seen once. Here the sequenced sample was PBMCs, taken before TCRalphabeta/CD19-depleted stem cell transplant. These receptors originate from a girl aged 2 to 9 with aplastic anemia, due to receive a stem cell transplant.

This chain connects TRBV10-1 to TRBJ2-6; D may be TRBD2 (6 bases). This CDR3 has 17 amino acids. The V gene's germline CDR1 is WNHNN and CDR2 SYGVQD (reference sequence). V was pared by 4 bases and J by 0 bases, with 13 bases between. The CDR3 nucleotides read TGCGCCAGCAGTGGGGTACGGAGGGACTCTGGGGCCAACGTCCTGACTTTC. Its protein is CASSGVRRDSGANVLTF.

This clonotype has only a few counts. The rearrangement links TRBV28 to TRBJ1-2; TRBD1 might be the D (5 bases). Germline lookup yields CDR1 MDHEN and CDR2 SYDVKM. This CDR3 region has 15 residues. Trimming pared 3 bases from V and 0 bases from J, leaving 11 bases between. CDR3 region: CASSFPGRTNYGYTF. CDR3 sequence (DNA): TGTGCCAGCAGTTTCCCGGGGCGAACTAACTATGGCTACACCTTC.

As DNA, the CDR3 is TGCGCCAGCAGCTCCAGACAGGTCTGCGGGGAGCTGTTTTTT. This sequence encodes CASSSRQVCGELFF. The gene calls are TRBV5-1 and TRBJ2-2, with D tentatively TRBD1 (6 bases). CDR3 length equals 14 residues. The germline CDR1 and CDR2 sequences are SGHRS and YFSETQ. V dropped 3 bases and J dropped 7 bases, with 13 bases sitting between them. Using reference TRBV5-1 and TRBJ2-2 for the parts outside the CDR3, the full variable domain is KAGVTQTPRYLIKTRGQQVTLSCSPISGHRSVSWYQQTPGQGLQFLFEYFSETQRNKGNFPGRFSGRQFSNSRSEMNVSTLELGDSALYLCASSSRQVCGELFFGEGSRLTVL.

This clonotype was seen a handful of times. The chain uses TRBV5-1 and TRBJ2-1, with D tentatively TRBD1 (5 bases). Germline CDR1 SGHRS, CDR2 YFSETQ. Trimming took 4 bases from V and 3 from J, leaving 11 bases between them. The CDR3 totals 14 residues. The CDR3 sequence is CASSLAGFYNEQFF. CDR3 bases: TGCGCCAGCAGCCTGGCAGGGTTCTACAATGAGCAGTTCTTC.

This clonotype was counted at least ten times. CDR3 sequence reads: CASSPNSYEQYF. The CDR3 DNA follows: TGTGCCAGCTCACCCAACTCCTACGAGCAGTACTTC. The chain carries TRBV12-3 or TRBV12-4 and TRBJ2-7; D unresolved. The CDR3 is 12 residues long. V gave up 8 bases and J gave up 0 bases, with 8 bases separating them.

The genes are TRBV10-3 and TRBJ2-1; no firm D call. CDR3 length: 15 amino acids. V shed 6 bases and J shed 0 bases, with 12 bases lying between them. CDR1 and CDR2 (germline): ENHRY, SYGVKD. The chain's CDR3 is CAIRVWRSSYNEQFF. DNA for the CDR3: TGTGCCATCAGGGTGTGGCGGAGCTCCTACAATGAGCAGTTCTTC.

The CDR3: CASSEGRENTQYF. The CDR3 DNA is TGTGCCAGCAGCGAAGGCCGGGAAAATACGCAGTATTTT. The chain joins TRBV9 to TRBJ2-3; D may be TRBD2 (5 bases). This CDR3 region has 13 residues. The germline CDR1 and CDR2 sequences are SGDLS and YYNGEE. Trimming took 3 bases from V and 7 from J, leaving 12 bases between them.

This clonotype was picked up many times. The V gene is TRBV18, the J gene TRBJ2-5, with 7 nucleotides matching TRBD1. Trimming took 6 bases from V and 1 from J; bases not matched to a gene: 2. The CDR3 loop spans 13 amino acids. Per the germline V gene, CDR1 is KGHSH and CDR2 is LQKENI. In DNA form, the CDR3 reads TGTGCCAGCTCGCGACAGGGCCAAGAGACCCAGTACTTC. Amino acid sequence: CASSRQGQETQYF.

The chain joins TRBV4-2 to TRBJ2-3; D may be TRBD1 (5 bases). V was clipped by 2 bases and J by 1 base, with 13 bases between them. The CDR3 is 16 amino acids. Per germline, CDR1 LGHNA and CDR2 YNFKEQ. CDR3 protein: CASSQRGLWGTDTQYF. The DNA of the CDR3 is TGTGCCAGCAGCCAAAGGGGCCTTTGGGGCACAGATACGCAGTATTTT.

CDR3 protein: CASSYSPGGTAINGYTF. The CDR3 region has the DNA TGTGCCAGCAGTTACTCGCCGGGCGGGACAGCGATTAATGGCTACACCTTC. The rearrangement links TRBV6-5 to TRBJ1-2; 7 bases line up with TRBD1. CDR1 MNHEY and CDR2 SVGAGI come from the germline V gene. J gave up 6 bases and V 0 bases, and 13 bases lay outside the gene matches. The length of the CDR3 is 17 residues.

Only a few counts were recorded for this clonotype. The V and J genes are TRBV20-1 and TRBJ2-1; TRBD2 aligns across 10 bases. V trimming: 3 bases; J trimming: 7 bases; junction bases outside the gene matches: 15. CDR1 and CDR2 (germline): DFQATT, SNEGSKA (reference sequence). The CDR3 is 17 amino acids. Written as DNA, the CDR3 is TGCAGTGCTAGTAAGCCTAGCGGGAGTAGCTGGGGTAATGAGCAGTTCTTC. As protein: CSASKPSGSSWGNEQFF.

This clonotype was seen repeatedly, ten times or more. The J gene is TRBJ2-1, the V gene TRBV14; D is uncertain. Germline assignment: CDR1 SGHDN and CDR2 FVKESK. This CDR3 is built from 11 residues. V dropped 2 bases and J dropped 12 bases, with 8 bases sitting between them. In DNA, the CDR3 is TGTGCCAGCAGCCAAATGTTAGGGCAGTTCTTC. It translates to CASSQMLGQFF.

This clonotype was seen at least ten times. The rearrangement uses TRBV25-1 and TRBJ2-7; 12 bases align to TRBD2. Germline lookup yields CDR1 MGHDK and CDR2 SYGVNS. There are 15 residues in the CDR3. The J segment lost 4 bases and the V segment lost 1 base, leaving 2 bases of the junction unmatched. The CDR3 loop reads CASSEWTSGKYEQYF. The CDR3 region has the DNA TGTGCCAGCAGTGAATGGACTAGCGGGAAGTACGAGCAGTACTTC.

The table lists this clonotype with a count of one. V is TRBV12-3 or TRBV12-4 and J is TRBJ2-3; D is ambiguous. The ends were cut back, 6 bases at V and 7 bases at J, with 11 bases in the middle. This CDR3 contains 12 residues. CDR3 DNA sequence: TGTGCCAGCAGCCAAAATCCAAATACGCAGTATTTT. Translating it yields CASSQNPNTQYF.

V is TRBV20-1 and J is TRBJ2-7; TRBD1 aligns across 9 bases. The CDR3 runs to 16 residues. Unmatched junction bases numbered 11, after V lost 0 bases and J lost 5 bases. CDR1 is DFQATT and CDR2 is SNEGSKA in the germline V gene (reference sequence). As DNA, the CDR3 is TGCAGTGCTAGAGACCCGAACGTCGGACAGGGGAACGAGCAGTACTTC. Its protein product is CSARDPNVGQGNEQYF.

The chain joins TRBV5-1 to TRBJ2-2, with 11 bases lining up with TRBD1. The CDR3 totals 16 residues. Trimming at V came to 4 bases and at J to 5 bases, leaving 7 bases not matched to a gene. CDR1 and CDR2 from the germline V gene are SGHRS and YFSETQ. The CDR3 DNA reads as TGCGCCAGCAGCCCCCGCGGGACAGGGGGAACCGGGGAGCTGTTTTTT. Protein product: CASSPRGTGGTGELFF.

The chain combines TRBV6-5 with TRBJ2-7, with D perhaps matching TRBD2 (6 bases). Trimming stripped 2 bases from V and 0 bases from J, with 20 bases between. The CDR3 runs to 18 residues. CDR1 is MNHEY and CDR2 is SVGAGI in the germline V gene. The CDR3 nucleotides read TGTGCCAGCAGTTACGGGACTCGAGGACTCTCGAGCTCCTACGAGCAGTACTTC. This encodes CASSYGTRGLSSSYEQYF.